The 6 T cell receptor beta chains listed next were all sequenced from one sample in a study of shared clonotypes between healthy human individuals. TCRdb keeps only in-frame clones here, not all; method: immunoSEQ multiplex PCR. The sample lists around 1,000,000 clones, 60% to 80% seen once, with approximately 0.9% in the top ten. The material sequenced was memory CD4+ T cells from PBMCs. Subset described: CD45RA-negative fraction. Every receptor here comes from a man between 18 and 29 years old in good health. Some clones in this sample may be carry-over from other donors' samples.

The V gene is TRBV5-1, the J gene TRBJ1-1; 8 nucleotides line up with TRBD1. CDR1 SGHRS and CDR2 YFSETQ come from the germline V gene. The V segment lost 4 bases and the J segment 12 bases; nucleotides outside the gene matches: 11. This CDR3 spans 13 amino acids. The CDR3 DNA reads TGCGCCAGCAGCGGACAGGACAGGGCGATTTCTTTCTTT. Encoded protein: CASSGQDRAISFF.

V gene TRBV7-2 combines with J gene TRBJ2-7, with TRBD1 as a possible D gene (6 bases). The V gene's germline CDR1 is SGHTA and CDR2 FQGNSA. This CDR3 spans 15 amino acids. V lost 2 bases and J lost 3, with 14 bases in between. CDR3 in amino acids: CASSLTGQPIYEQYF. The DNA for the CDR3 is TGTGCCAGCAGCTTAACGGGACAACCAATCTACGAGCAGTACTTC.

The chain uses TRBV7-8 and TRBJ1-1; TRBD1 matches at 7 bases. The CDR3 runs to 12 residues. The trim removed 3 bases at V and 7 bases at J, leaving 2 bases unmatched. Germline CDR1 is SGHVS and CDR2 is FQNEAQ. The DNA for the CDR3 is TGTGCCAGCAGCTTTGGGACAGATGAAGCTTTCTTT. The encoded protein is CASSFGTDEAFF.

For the CDR3, the DNA is TGCAGCGTTGAGGGGGCAGCGAACACTGAAGCTTTCTTT. This sequence encodes CSVEGAANTEAFF. J is TRBJ1-1 and V is TRBV29-1; D might be TRBD1 (6 bases). The CDR3 runs 13 residues. Germline values: CDR1 SQVTM, CDR2 ANQGSEA. The germline V and J ends were trimmed by 3 bases and 1 base, with 9 bases remaining between them.

The rearrangement links TRBV6-1 to TRBJ2-2; D possibly uses TRBD1 or TRBD2 (5 bases each). CDR3 length equals 15 residues. V was shortened by 1 base and J by 1 base, with 7 bases between the two germline ends. Germline V gene lookup returns CDR1 MNHNS and CDR2 SASEGT. The CDR3 DNA follows: TGTGCCAGCAGTGAAGTGGGGGAGAACACCGGGGAGCTGTTTTTT. Its translation: CASSEVGENTGELFF.

This clone has only a few counts. This CDR3 is also generated by other DNA sequences in the sample. The chain joins TRBV28 to TRBJ2-5, with D unclear. The CDR3 is made up of 11 amino acids. With 2 bases removed from V and 5 bases from J, the gap between germline ends came to 3 bases. Germline V gives CDR1 MDHEN, CDR2 SYDVKM. As DNA, the CDR3 is TGTGCCAGCAGTTTACGCGAGACCCAGTACTTC. Its translation: CASSLRETQYF.